These T cell receptor beta chains were read from a single sample in a study of neoadjuvant nivolumab and ipilimumab in lung cancer. Some clones are missing from TCRdb's copy, which holds only in-frame ones; the method was immunoSEQ multiplex PCR. The data hold around 7,500 clones, with around 90% observed a single time. The sequences come from tumor tissue, collected after neoadjuvant nivolumab, alone or with ipilimumab, at or shortly before surgery. The receptor set was obtained from an adult with non-small cell lung cancer. Some clones in this sample may be carry-over from other donors' samples. Both conserved end residues are part of each CDR3. The D gene is left open where the match is weak. Clone size is stated in some rows and not others, as once, few, many or a class when expanded.

-	TRBV5-4	-	TRBJ2-3	TGTGCCAGCAGCCCGGAGTTTGAACGCCCCGCAGATACGCAGTATTTT	CASSPEFERPADTQYF
TRBD2	TRBV5-6	-	TRBJ2-1	TGTGCCAGCAGCCCCGGACTAGCGGGCTCCTACAATGAGCAGTTCTTC	CASSPGLAGSYNEQFF
-	TRBV5-5	-	TRBJ2-7	TGTGCCAGCAGCCCTACCGCCGGGAAGCAGTACTTC	CASSPTAGKQYF
TRBD1	TRBV11-1	-	TRBJ2-1	TGTGCCAGCAGCTCTTGGACAGGGGGCGATTCCTACAATGAGCAGTTCTTC	CASSSWTGGDSYNEQFF
-	TRBV7-2	-	TRBJ2-1	TGTGCCAGCAGCTTAGGAGGGCGCAATGAGCAGTTCTTC	CASSLGGRNEQFF
TRBD1	TRBV11-2	-	TRBJ2-5	TGTGCCAGCAGCCCAGGACAGGGGGCTGAGACCCAGTACTTC	CASSPGQGAETQYF
-	TRBV29-1	once	TRBJ2-3	TGCAGCGTTGAAGATGGGGACTATACGCAGTATTTT	CSVEDGDYTQYF
-	TRBV19	-	TRBJ1-1	TGTGCCAGTAGCCCTTCACCTGAATTTGGGACTGAAGCTTTCTTT	CASSPSPEFGTEAFF
TRBD1	TRBV4-1	few	TRBJ2-7	TGCGCCAGCAGCCAACAACAGGGGTCACTCTACGAGCAGTACTTC	CASSQQQGSLYEQYF
TRBD1	TRBV5-6	-	TRBJ2-2	TGTGCCAGCAGCTTGATGACAGGGACCGGCAACGGGGAGCTGTTTTTT	CASSLMTGTGNGELFF
-	TRBV6-7	-	TRBJ2-5	TGTGCCAGCACTGTCGGAGAGACCCAGTACTTC	CASTVGETQYF
-	TRBV5-1	-	TRBJ2-7	TGCGCCAGCAGCGGACCCTCCTACGAGCAGTACTTC	CASSGPSYEQYF
TRBD1	TRBV7-8	-	TRBJ2-3	TGTGCCAGCAGTCAATCGCAGGGGGCAACTAGCACAGATACGCAGTATTTT	CASSQSQGATSTDTQYF
-	TRBV25-1	-	TRBJ1-5	TGTGCCAGCAGGGCCGTCGGGGAACAACAGCCCCAGCATTTT	CASRAVGEQQPQHF